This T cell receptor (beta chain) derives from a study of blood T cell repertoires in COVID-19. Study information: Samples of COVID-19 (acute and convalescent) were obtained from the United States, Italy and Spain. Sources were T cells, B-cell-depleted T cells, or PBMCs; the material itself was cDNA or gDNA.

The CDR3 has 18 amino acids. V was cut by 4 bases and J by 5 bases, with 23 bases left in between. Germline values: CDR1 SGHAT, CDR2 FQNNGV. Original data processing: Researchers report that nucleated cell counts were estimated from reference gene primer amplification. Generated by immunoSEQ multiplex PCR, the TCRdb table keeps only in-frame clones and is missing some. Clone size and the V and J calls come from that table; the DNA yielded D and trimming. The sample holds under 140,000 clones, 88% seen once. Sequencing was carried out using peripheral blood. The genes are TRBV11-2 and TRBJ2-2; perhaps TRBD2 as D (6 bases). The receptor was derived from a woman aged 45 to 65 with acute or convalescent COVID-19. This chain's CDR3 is CASSSPKGWGRGTGELFF. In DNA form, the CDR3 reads TGTGCCAGCAGCTCCCCGAAAGGATGGGGCCGGGGGACCGGGGAGCTGTTTTTT.